This T cell receptor beta chain came from a study of a mutant IDH1 vaccine in newly diagnosed glioma. Looking at the study overall: The study started vaccination 4-6 weeks after radiotherapy alone, or with temozolomide cycles. Former treatment meant radiotherapy, temozolomide, or both; the majority had gotten both.

Profiling relied on immunoSEQ multiplex PCR, and the TCRdb table lists in-frame clones only, not all of them. The sample has some 29,000 clones, 79% seen once; the top ten hold around a tenth. V was trimmed by 0 bases and J by 2 bases, leaving 5 bases between them. CDR1 SGHTS and CDR2 YDEGEE come from the germline V gene. The CDR3 is 13 residues long. Details on this clone: The antigen is unknown.

Time point meaning: week 35, safety follow-up. Doses consisted of 300 ug of mutant IDH1 20-mer peptide each, paired with topical imiquimod. The rearrangement links TRBV5-8 to TRBJ2-5; D not certain. This clonotype was sampled from a woman between 25 and 40 years old with glioma. Some clones in this sample may be carry-over from other donors' samples. This material consisted of PBMCs, taken from a glioma patient whose treatment included an IDH1 peptide vaccine. Here the CDR3 DNA reads TGTGCCAGCAGCTTGGGAAGGCAAGAGACCCAGTACTTC. Residues: CASSLGRQETQYF.